This TCR beta chain stems from a study of blood T cell repertoires in COVID-19. Study details: The samples span acute and convalescent COVID-19 from the United States, Italy and Spain. PBMCs, B-cell-depleted T cells, or T cells provided the cDNA or gDNA that made up the material.

A Seattle source enrolled patients during active infection and followed them longitudinally. In the original processing: How many nucleated cells were present was estimated from reference gene primer amplification. TCRdb's table, derived via immunoSEQ multiplex PCR, lists solely in-frame clones and lacks some. V, J and clone size were drawn from that table, and D and trimming were deduced from the DNA. The table includes about 190,000 clones, about 81% detected once. V lost 5 bases, J lost 5 bases, and 6 bases stayed unmatched. This CDR3 has 13 residues. Germline V gene sequence: CDR1 SGHRS, CDR2 YFSETQ.

The TCR comes from a woman of 80 years or more with COVID-19, enrolled during active disease. What was sequenced was peripheral blood. The gene calls are TRBV5-1 and TRBJ1-2; TRBD1 matches at 7 bases. The CDR3 region is CASRSQGGYGYTF. DNA for the CDR3: TGCGCCAGCAGATCGCAGGGGGGATATGGCTACACCTTC.